The rows below give T cell receptor beta chains drawn from one sample of a study of pediatric ulcerative colitis. Repertoires were generated with immunoSEQ multiplex PCR, while TCRdb's copy carries only in-frame clones and drops some. The sample lists 55,000 to 65,000 clones, just over 75% occurring once. The sample comprised blood. The receptors were gathered from a boy aged 10-17 years with moderate ulcerative colitis. Each CDR3 is given with its conserved first and last residue. The D gene is left open where the match is weak. For some rows the clone size is stated as once, few or many, or as a class when expanded; others skip it.

TRBJ2-7,.,TRBD2,TRBV30,CAWRSIGLAESPTYEQYF,TGTGCCTGGAGGTCTATTGGACTAGCGGAGTCCCCAACCTACGAGCAGTACTTC
TRBJ2-5,.,.,TRBV5-1,CASSFSETQYF,TGCGCCAGCAGCTTCTCTGAGACCCAGTACTTC
TRBJ1-1,.,TRBD1,TRBV19,CASSQTGTGGRTEAFF,TGTGCCAGTAGTCAAACCGGGACAGGGGGAAGGACTGAAGCTTTCTTT
TRBJ2-1,.,TRBD2,TRBV15,CATSRAWTSGNYNEQFF,TGTGCCACCAGCAGAGCTTGGACTAGCGGGAACTACAATGAGCAGTTCTTC
TRBJ2-2,.,.,TRBV21-1,CASSKIAQGYTGELFF,TGTGCCAGCAGCAAAATCGCGCAGGGATACACCGGGGAGCTGTTTTTT
TRBJ1-2,once,.,TRBV19,CASSARTDYGYTF,TGTGCCAGTAGTGCCCGGACAGACTATGGCTACACCTTC
TRBJ2-5,.,.,TRBV11-2,CASSHPGGAQYF,TGTGCCAGCAGCCACCCCGGGGGTGCCCAGTACTTC
TRBJ1-2,.,.,TRBV30,CACNRETNYGYTF,TGTGCCTGTAACAGGGAAACGAACTATGGCTACACCTTC
TRBJ2-5,.,.,TRBV25-1,CASSDPSGAETQYF,TGTGCCAGCAGTGATCCCTCGGGAGCCGAGACCCAGTACTTC
TRBJ1-6,few,.,TRBV2,CASSQQRNSPLHF,TGTGCCAGCAGTCAACAGAGGAATTCACCCCTCCACTTT
TRBJ1-3,few,.,TRBV6-1,CASKLGASGNTIYF,TGTGCCAGCAAGTTAGGAGCCTCTGGAAACACCATATATTTT
TRBJ1-2,.,TRBD1,TRBV19,CASEGQGSGYTF,TGTGCCAGCGAGGGACAGGGTAGTGGCTACACCTTC
TRBJ1-3,.,.,TRBV11-2,CASSLVNHPSSGNTIYF,TGTGCCAGCAGCTTAGTTAACCACCCCAGCTCTGGAAACACCATATATTTT
TRBJ2-5,.,.,TRBV7-2,CASSPGPFQETQYF,TGTGCCAGCAGCCCCGGACCCTTCCAAGAGACCCAGTACTTC
TRBJ2-1,.,.,TRBV29-1,CSVEVEAGGYYNEQFF,TGCAGCGTTGAAGTCGAGGCAGGGGGGTACTACAATGAGCAGTTCTTC
TRBJ1-2,few,.,TRBV6-1,CASFMDGSPNYGYTF,TGTGCCAGCTTCATGGACGGCAGCCCTAACTATGGCTACACCTTC
TRBJ2-2,.,.,TRBV7-8,CASSLVVPSLNTGELFF,TGTGCCAGCAGCTTAGTAGTACCCTCATTGAACACCGGGGAGCTGTTTTTT
TRBJ2-1,.,.,TRBV7-9,CASTTGGVYNEQFF,TGTGCCAGCACCACGGGTGGAGTATACAATGAGCAGTTCTTC
TRBJ2-7,.,TRBD2,TRBV29-1,CSGGGDGSSYEQYF,TGCAGCGGGGGGGGAGACGGAAGCTCCTACGAGCAGTACTTC
TRBJ1-1,few,.,TRBV29-1,CSTRQNTEAFF,TGCAGCACCCGGCAGAACACTGAAGCTTTCTTT
TRBJ1-1,.,TRBD1,TRBV7-3,CASSPTGGGTEAFF,TGTGCCAGCAGCCCCACAGGGGGGGGCACTGAAGCTTTCTTT
TRBJ2-7,.,.,TRBV4-2,CASRRYKVGEYEQYF,TGTGCCAGCAGGAGATATAAGGTGGGGGAGTACGAGCAGTACTTC
TRBJ1-1,.,TRBD1,TRBV2,CASIVGTANTEAFF,TGTGCCAGCATCGTGGGGACAGCGAACACTGAAGCTTTCTTT
TRBJ2-3,once,.,TRBV5-4,CAGSLGGGSTDTQYF,TGTGCCGGCAGCCTGGGGGGTGGTAGCACAGATACGCAGTATTTT
TRBJ1-2,.,TRBD1,TRBV2,CAREGQERSGYTF,TGTGCCAGGGAGGGACAGGAAAGGTCTGGCTACACCTTC
TRBJ1-1,few,TRBD1,TRBV18,CASSPNDRVNTEAFF,TGTGCCAGCTCACCGAATGACAGGGTGAACACTGAAGCTTTCTTT
TRBJ1-2,.,.,TRBV18,CASSPLPADKANYGYTF,TGTGCCAGCTCACCACTTCCGGCGGATAAAGCTAACTATGGCTACACCTTC
TRBJ1-2,.,TRBD1,TRBV5-6,CASSGTGALYGYTF,TGTGCCAGCAGCGGGACAGGGGCCCTCTATGGCTACACCTTC